A single sample gave rise to the 14 T cell receptor beta chains below, sequenced in a study of blood T cell repertoires in COVID-19. Only in-frame clones appear in the TCRdb table, and some are missing; sequencing was by immunoSEQ multiplex PCR. Of roughly 380,000 clones in the sample, roughly 87% were seen once. Sequenced input: peripheral blood. The receptor set was obtained from a woman aged 55 to 70 with COVID-19, enrolled during active disease.

This clone was recorded once. Written as DNA, the CDR3 is TGTGCCAGCAGCTTAGGCAGGCAGGGTAACAATGAGCAGTTCTTC. It specifies CASSLGRQGNNEQFF. The gene calls are TRBV11-2 and TRBJ2-1; D is perhaps TRBD1 (5 bases). V was pared by 1 base and J by 5 bases, with 12 bases between. This CDR3 has 15 amino acids. Per germline, CDR1 SGHAT and CDR2 FQNNGV.

This clone was recorded a few times. The V gene is TRBV7-8, the J gene TRBJ1-4; 9 positions agree with TRBD1. The CDR3 is made up of 14 amino acids. Looked up from germline, CDR1 is SGHVS and CDR2 is FQNEAQ. With 4 bases clipped from V and 13 bases from J, the junction kept 10 bases outside the gene matches. The CDR3 nucleotides read TGTGCCAGCAGCTGGACAGGGGCGCAAGGAGCACTGTTTTTT. Residues: CASSWTGAQGALFF.

The V and J genes are TRBV12-5 and TRBJ1-1, with a tentative D call TRBD1 (6 bases). With 1 base removed from V and 4 bases from J, the gap between germline ends came to 16 bases. CDR1 and CDR2 from the germline V gene are LGHNT and FRNRAP. This CDR3 spans 16 amino acids. The CDR3 sequence: CASGLGRTDFGTEAFF. Written as DNA, the CDR3 is TGTGCTAGTGGTTTGGGCCGGACAGACTTCGGCACTGAAGCTTTCTTT.

J is TRBJ2-7 and V is TRBV12-3 or TRBV12-4, with D hard to call. Trimming cost V 3 bases and J 1 base, with 7 bases left between them. The CDR3 covers 13 residues. CDR3 protein: CASSFPQSYEQYF. CDR3 coding DNA: TGTGCCAGCAGTTTCCCCCAATCCTACGAGCAGTACTTC.

This clone was found once. The CDR3: CASSLEGPRGGEAFF. DNA for the CDR3: TGTGCCAGCAGCTTAGAAGGACCGAGAGGAGGTGAAGCTTTCTTT. The rearrangement links TRBV7-2 to TRBJ1-1; D is unclear. Germline-derived CDR1 and CDR2 are SGHTA and FQGNSA. V dropped 1 base and J dropped 7 bases, with 16 bases sitting between them. CDR3 size: 15 residues.

The chain uses TRBV9 and TRBJ1-2, with a tentative D call TRBD1 (5 bases). The CDR3 sequence is 12 residues long. Deletions cut 5 bases from V and 8 bases from J, with 13 bases between. Germline V CDR1 and CDR2: SGDLS, YYNGEE. CDR3: CASSNSGGGYTF. Written as DNA, the CDR3 is TGTGCCAGCAGTAATTCCGGGGGGGGCTACACCTTC.

The CDR3 DNA reads TGTGCCAGCAGCCCCCAAGGGGGGGGGCTTAGTAATTCACCCCTCCACTTT. Encoded protein: CASSPQGGGLSNSPLHF. V and J are TRBV7-3 and TRBJ1-6; tentative D call: TRBD1 (6 bases). Trimming stripped 5 bases from V and 6 bases from J, with 20 bases between. Germline V lookup: CDR1 SGHTA, CDR2 FQGTGA. This CDR3 region has 17 residues.

This chain links TRBV4-2 with TRBJ1-1; D remains ambiguous. CDR1 is LGHNA and CDR2 is YNFKEQ in the germline V gene. The CDR3 runs to 16 residues. Trimming took 0 bases from V and 7 from J, leaving 18 bases between them. Written as DNA, the CDR3 is TGTGCCAGCAGCCAAGATTTGTCAGGCAGTAACTTTGAAGCTTTCTTT. Residues: CASSQDLSGSNFEAFF.

This chain uses TRBV6-6 with TRBJ2-7; weak D call: TRBD1 (7 bases). The V gene lost 5 bases and the J gene lost 2 bases, with 16 bases spanning the gap. The CDR3 has 15 amino acids. Germline CDR1 is MNHNY and CDR2 is SVGAGI (reference sequence). The CDR3 coding sequence is TGTGCCAGCAGTCAGGCCAGGGGGGCGGCCTACGAGCAGTACTTC. Its translation is CASSQARGAAYEQYF.

This clone has at least ten counts. J is TRBJ1-6 and V is TRBV4-1, with a weak D call TRBD1 (5 bases). The CDR3 has 16 amino acids. Germline values: CDR1 MGHRA, CDR2 YSYEKL. Trimming left V 4 bases short and J 0 bases short, with 10 bases between. CDR3 DNA sequence: TGCGCCAGCAGCCTAACAGGAACCTCCTATAATTCACCCCTCCACTTT. It translates to CASSLTGTSYNSPLHF.

This clone has only one observation. This chain joins TRBV5-6 and TRBJ2-2; tentatively, D is TRBD1 (6 bases). Looked up from germline, CDR1 is SGHDT and CDR2 is YYEEEE. Between the trimmed V and J ends, which lost 4 bases and 4 bases, there was a span of 14 bases. CDR3 length equals 15 residues. The CDR3 is CASSPPGQGTGELFF. The CDR3 nucleotides are TGTGCCAGCAGCCCCCCGGGACAAGGCACCGGGGAGCTGTTTTTT.

This chain joins TRBV5-1 and TRBJ1-6; weak D call: TRBD1 (5 bases). The CDR3 length is 15 residues. Trimming removed 6 bases at V and 8 bases at J, with 18 bases between. Looked up from germline, CDR1 is SGHRS and CDR2 is YFSETQ. As DNA, the CDR3 is TGCGCCAGCAATAGGGAGGGAGGGGTGGATTCACCCCTCCACTTT. It is translated as CASNREGGVDSPLHF.

This clone has only a few counts. The genes are TRBV5-1 and TRBJ1-3; perhaps TRBD1 as D (6 bases). Per germline, CDR1 SGHRS and CDR2 YFSETQ. The CDR3 consists of 15 residues. Trimming removed 4 bases at V and 4 bases at J, with 15 bases between. The CDR3 DNA sequence: TGCGCCAGCAGCCCGGCGGGGGCGGAGGGAAACACCATATATTTT. Translated: CASSPAGAEGNTIYF.

This clone was recorded once. This chain uses TRBV6-5 with TRBJ1-5, with TRBD1 matching over 7 bases. Trimming removed 2 bases from V and 6 bases from J; junction bases left unmatched: 7. The CDR3 is made up of 15 amino acids. CDR1 MNHEY and CDR2 SVGAGI come from the germline V gene. CDR3 residues: CASSYGQGVGQPQHF. The CDR3 bases are TGTGCCAGCAGTTACGGTCAGGGGGTGGGTCAGCCCCAGCATTTT.